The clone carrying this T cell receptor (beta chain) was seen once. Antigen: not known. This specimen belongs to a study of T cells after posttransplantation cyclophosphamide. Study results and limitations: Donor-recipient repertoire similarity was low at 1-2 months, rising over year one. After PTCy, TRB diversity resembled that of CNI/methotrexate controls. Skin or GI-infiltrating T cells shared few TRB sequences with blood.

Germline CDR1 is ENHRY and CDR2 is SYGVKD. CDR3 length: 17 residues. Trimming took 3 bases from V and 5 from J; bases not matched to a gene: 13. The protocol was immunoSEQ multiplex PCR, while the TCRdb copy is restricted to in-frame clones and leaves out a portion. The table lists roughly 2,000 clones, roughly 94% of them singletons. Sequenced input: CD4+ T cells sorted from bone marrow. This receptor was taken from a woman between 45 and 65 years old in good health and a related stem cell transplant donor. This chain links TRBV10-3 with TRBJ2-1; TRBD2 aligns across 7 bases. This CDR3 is CAISESGGIAGDNEQFF. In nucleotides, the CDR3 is TGTGCCATCAGTGAATCCGGAGGGATAGCGGGCGACAATGAGCAGTTCTTC.